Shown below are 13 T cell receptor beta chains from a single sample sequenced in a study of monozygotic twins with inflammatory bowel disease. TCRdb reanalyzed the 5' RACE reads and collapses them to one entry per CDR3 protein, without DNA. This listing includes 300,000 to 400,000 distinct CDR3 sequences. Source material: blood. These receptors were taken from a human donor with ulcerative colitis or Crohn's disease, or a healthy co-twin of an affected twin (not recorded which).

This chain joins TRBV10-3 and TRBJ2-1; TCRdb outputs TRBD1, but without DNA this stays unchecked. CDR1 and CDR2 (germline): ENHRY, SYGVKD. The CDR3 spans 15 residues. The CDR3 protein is CAISESHRVYNEQFF.

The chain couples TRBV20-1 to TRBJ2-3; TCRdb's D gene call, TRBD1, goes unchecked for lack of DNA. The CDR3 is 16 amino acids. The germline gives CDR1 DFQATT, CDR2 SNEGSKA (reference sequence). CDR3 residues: CSARGRTGGYTDTQYF.

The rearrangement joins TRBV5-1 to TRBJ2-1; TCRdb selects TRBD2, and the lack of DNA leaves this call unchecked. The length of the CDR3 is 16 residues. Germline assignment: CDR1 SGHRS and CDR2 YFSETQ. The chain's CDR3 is CASSPPLAGAYNEQFF.

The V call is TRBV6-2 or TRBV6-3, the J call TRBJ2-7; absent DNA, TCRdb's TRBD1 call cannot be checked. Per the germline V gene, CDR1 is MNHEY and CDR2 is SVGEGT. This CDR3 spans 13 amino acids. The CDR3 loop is CASSLRPPYEQYF.

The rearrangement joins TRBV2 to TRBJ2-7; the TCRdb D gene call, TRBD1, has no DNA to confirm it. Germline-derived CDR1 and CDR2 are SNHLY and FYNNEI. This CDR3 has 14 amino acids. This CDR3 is CASRSGDRTGEQYF. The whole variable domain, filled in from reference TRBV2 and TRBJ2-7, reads EPEVTQTPSHQVTQMGQEVILRCVPISNHLYFYWYRQILGQKVEFLVSFYNNEISEKSEIFDDQFSVERPDGSNFTLKIRSTKLEDSAMYFCASRSGDRTGEQYFGPGTRLTVT.

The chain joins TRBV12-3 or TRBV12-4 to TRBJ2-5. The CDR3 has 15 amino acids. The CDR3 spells CASSPRGVSQETQYF.

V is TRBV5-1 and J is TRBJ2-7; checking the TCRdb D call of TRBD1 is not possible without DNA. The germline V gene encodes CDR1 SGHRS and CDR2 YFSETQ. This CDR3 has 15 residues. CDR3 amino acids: CASSSARDKPYEQYF.

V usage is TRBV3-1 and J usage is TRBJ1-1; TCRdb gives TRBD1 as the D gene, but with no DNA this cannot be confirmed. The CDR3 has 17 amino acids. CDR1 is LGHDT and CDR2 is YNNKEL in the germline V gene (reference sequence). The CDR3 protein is CASSQDGHRARGTEAFF.

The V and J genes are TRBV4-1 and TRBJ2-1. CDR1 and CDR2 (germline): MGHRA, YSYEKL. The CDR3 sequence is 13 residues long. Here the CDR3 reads CASSQGLSDEQFF.

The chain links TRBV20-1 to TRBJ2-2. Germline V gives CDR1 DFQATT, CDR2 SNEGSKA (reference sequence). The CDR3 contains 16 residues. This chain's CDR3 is CSARDPSGPNTGELFF.

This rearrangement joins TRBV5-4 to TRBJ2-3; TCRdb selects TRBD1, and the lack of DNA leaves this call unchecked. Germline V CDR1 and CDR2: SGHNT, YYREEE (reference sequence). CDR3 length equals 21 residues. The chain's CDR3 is CASSLTLNPGTGTFLTDTQYF. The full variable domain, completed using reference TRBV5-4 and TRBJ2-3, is ETGVTQSPTHLIKTRGQQVTLRCSSQSGHNTVSWYQQALGQGPQFIFQYYREEENGRGNFPPRFSGLQFPNYSSELNVNALELDDSALYLCASSLTLNPGTGTFLTDTQYFGPGTRLTVL.

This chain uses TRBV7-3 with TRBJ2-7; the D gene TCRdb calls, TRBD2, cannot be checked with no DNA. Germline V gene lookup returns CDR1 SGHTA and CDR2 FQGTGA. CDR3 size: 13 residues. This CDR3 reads CASSLTPGGSQYF.

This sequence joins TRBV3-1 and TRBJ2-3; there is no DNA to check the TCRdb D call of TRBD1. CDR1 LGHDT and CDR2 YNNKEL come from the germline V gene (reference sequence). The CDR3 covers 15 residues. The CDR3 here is CASSHRGAETDTQYF.